The 3 T cell receptor beta chains below come from one sample, sequenced in a study of CD4 T cells in relation to SARS-CoV-2 and coronaviruses. The antigens for these receptors are not known. Here immunoSEQ multiplex PCR was the method, and the copy in TCRdb shows in-frame clones only, minus some. The data contain 40,000 to 50,000 clones, over 75% of them singletons. The sequencing input was naive CD4+ T cells from PBMCs, cultured in vitro. The subset: naive CD4+ T cells isolated by negative enrichment. Receptor source: an adult with COVID-19.

The CDR3 sequence: CASSQDPSGRGRSYEQYF. The CDR3 nucleotides read TGTGCCAGCAGCCAAGACCCCTCGGGTAGGGGCCGTTCCTACGAGCAGTACTTC. The gene calls are TRBV3-1 (or the pseudogene TRBV3-2) and TRBJ2-7, with D perhaps TRBD1 (5 bases). V lost 0 bases and J 1 base, leaving 19 bases between the germline ends. This CDR3 spans 18 amino acids. CDR1 is LGHDT and CDR2 is YNNKEL in the germline V gene (reference sequence).

V is TRBV27 and J is TRBJ2-2; D not certain. Trimming stripped 5 bases from V and 5 bases from J, with 6 bases between. CDR1 MNHEY and CDR2 SMNVEV come from the germline V gene (reference sequence). This CDR3 comprises 12 residues. As DNA, the CDR3 is TGTGCCAGCAGTCAGTGGACCGGGGAGCTGTTTTTT. This translates into CASSQWTGELFF.

V is TRBV3-1 (or the pseudogene TRBV3-2) and J is TRBJ2-3; TRBD2 matches at 10 bases. This CDR3 is built from 18 residues. Per germline, CDR1 LGHDT and CDR2 YNNKEL (reference sequence). With V trimmed by 4 bases and J by 1 base, 11 bases remained unmatched. The CDR3 here is CASSPRRAGGPGTDTQYF. The CDR3 nucleotides read TGTGCCAGCAGCCCCCGGCGAGCGGGAGGGCCGGGCACAGATACGCAGTATTTT.